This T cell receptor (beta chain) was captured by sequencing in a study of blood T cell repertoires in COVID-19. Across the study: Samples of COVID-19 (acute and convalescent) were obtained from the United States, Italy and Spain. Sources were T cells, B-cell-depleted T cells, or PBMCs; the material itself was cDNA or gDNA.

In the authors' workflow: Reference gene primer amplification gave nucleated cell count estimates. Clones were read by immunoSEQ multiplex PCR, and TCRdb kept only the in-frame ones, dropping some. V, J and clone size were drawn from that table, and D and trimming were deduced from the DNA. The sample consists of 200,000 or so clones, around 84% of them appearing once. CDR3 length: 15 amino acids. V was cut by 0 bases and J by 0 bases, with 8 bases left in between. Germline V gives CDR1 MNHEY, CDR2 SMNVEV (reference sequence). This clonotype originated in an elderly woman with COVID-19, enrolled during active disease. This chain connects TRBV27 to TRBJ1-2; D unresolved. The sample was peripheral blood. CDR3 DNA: TGTGCCAGCAGTTTATCTGCCCTAGCTAACTATGGCTACACCTTC. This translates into CASSLSALANYGYTF.